Below, 32 T cell receptor beta chains from the same sample are listed, as sequenced in a study of STAT5B mutations in CD4+ large granular lymphocyte leukemia. Data came from immunoSEQ multiplex PCR; TCRdb stores just in-frame clones and leaves some out. The sample includes around 26,000 clones, 70% to 80% of them seen just once. Specimen: CD4+ T cells from blood buffy coats. These receptor sequences come from a human donor in good health.

The genes are TRBV7-9 and TRBJ1-3; D is ambiguous. The CDR3 contains 11 residues. CDR1 and CDR2 (germline): SEHNR, FQNEAQ (reference sequence). V lost 7 bases to trimming and J lost 4 bases, with 5 bases between them. Here the CDR3 DNA reads TGTGCCAGCAATAAGGGAAACACCATATATTTT. This gives the protein CASNKGNTIYF.

This clone was detected only once. This chain connects TRBV18 to TRBJ2-5; perhaps TRBD1 as D (6 bases). The V gene's germline CDR1 is KGHSH and CDR2 LQKENI. This CDR3 is built from 13 residues. The V and J ends lost 6 bases and 3 bases respectively, with 11 bases between them. The CDR3, as DNA: TGTGCCAGCTCCCGAGGACAGAAAGAGACCCAGTACTTC. Translated: CASSRGQKETQYF.

This clone was seen once. This sequence joins TRBV6-1 and TRBJ1-1, with D uncertain. Germline lookup yields CDR1 MNHNS and CDR2 SASEGT. This CDR3 is 15 amino acids long. Trimming stripped 2 bases from V and 4 bases from J, with 14 bases between. This CDR3 reads CASSESRTAGTEAFF. The CDR3 coding sequence is TGTGCCAGCAGTGAAAGTAGGACGGCGGGCACTGAAGCTTTCTTT.

The rearrangement links TRBV5-4 to TRBJ2-2; weak D call: TRBD1 (5 bases). V was shortened by 1 base and J by 6 bases, with 10 bases between the two germline ends. This CDR3 spans 14 amino acids. In germline, CDR1 is SGHNT, CDR2 YYREEE (reference sequence). This CDR3 is CASSLWQGPGELFF. CDR3 DNA: TGTGCCAGCAGCTTGTGGCAGGGTCCCGGGGAGCTGTTTTTT.

The chain employs TRBV5-1 and TRBJ2-5; TRBD1 matches 10 bases. Germline V gene sequence: CDR1 SGHRS, CDR2 YFSETQ. The CDR3 length is 14 residues. J was trimmed by 1 base and V by 5 bases; bases with no gene match: 2. Here the CDR3 reads CASRRDRGQETQYF. CDR3 DNA: TGCGCCAGCAGACGGGACAGGGGCCAAGAGACCCAGTACTTC.

The chain recombines TRBV2 with TRBJ1-5; 7 bases fit TRBD1. CDR1 SNHLY and CDR2 FYNNEI come from the germline V gene. With 8 bases clipped from V and 2 bases from J, the junction kept 6 bases outside the gene matches. CDR3 length: 14 residues. CDR3 nucleotide sequence: TGTGCCAGCGTACAGGGGACGCGCAATCAGCCCCAGCATTTT. The encoded protein is CASVQGTRNQPQHF. The variable domain in full, with the rest retrieved from reference TRBV2 and TRBJ1-5, is EPEVTQTPSHQVTQMGQEVILRCVPISNHLYFYWYRQILGQKVEFLVSFYNNEISEKSEIFDDQFSVERPDGSNFTLKIRSTKLEDSAMYFCASVQGTRNQPQHFGDGTRLSIL.

This chain uses TRBV5-4 with TRBJ1-1; TRBD1 is a possible D gene (5 bases). CDR3 size: 15 residues. V shed 0 bases and J shed 3 bases, with 12 bases lying between them. Per the germline V gene, CDR1 is SGHNT and CDR2 is YYREEE (reference sequence). DNA for the CDR3: TGTGCCAGCAGCTTGGGTGTGGGGGTCCACACTGAAGCTTTCTTT. Protein product: CASSLGVGVHTEAFF.

On this clone: The junction departs from the called germline gene at one end, perhaps through a read error. The CDR3, as DNA: TGTGCTAGCAGCTTGGGGGACACCCGTCATGGCTACACCTTC. It translates to CASSLGDTRHGYTF. This chain connects TRBV7-7 to TRBJ1-2; D possibly corresponds to TRBD1 (6 bases). From germline, CDR1 is SSHAT and CDR2 FNYEAQ (reference sequence). This CDR3 comprises 14 residues.

The chain has TRBV5-6 and TRBJ2-2, with D perhaps TRBD1 or TRBD2 (6 bases each). The V and J ends lost 3 bases and 4 bases respectively, with 25 bases between them. Germline assignment: CDR1 SGHDT and CDR2 YYEEEE. The CDR3 runs 19 residues. CDR3 DNA sequence: TGTGCCAGCAGCTCAATTCCGGGGACCTTAGGGGGGTCCACCGGGGAGCTGTTTTTT. As protein: CASSSIPGTLGGSTGELFF. The variable domain in full, completed from reference TRBV5-6 and TRBJ2-2, reads DAGVTQSPTHLIKTRGQQVTLRCSPKSGHDTVSWYQQALGQGPQFIFQYYEEEERQRGNFPDRFSGHQFPNYSSELNVNALLLGDSALYLCASSSIPGTLGGSTGELFFGEGSRLTVL.

The chain couples TRBV19 to TRBJ1-5; tentatively, D is TRBD1 (5 bases). Trimming pared 9 bases from V and 4 bases from J, leaving 16 bases between. The CDR3 runs to 14 residues. Germline CDR1 LNHDA, CDR2 SQIVND (reference sequence). The CDR3 sequence: CASGDRVFNQPQHF. CDR3 in DNA: TGTGCCAGCGGCGACAGAGTTTTTAATCAGCCCCAGCATTTT.

V and J are TRBV5-1 and TRBJ2-3, with 7 bases lining up with TRBD2. J was trimmed by 3 bases and V by 3 bases; bases with no gene match: 4. The germline V gene encodes CDR1 SGHRS and CDR2 YFSETQ. This CDR3 region has 14 residues. The CDR3 coding sequence is TGCGCCAGCAGCTGGGGGGGGGAGACAGATACGCAGTATTTT. Protein product: CASSWGGETDTQYF.

This clone was detected a few times. This rearrangement joins TRBV2 to TRBJ1-2; no firm D call. From germline, CDR1 is SNHLY and CDR2 FYNNEI. The CDR3 has 14 amino acids. V lost 2 bases and J lost 4, with 11 bases in between. As DNA, the CDR3 is TGTGCCAGCAGTGAACGCCGGACGGTCTATGGCTACACCTTC. As protein: CASSERRTVYGYTF.

The V call is TRBV28, the J call TRBJ1-6; D ambiguous. The length of the CDR3 is 16 residues. The V end lost 1 base, the J end lost 8 bases, and 15 bases lay between the germline ends. The germline V gene encodes CDR1 MDHEN and CDR2 SYDVKM. The CDR3 reads CASSLSAPVGHSPLHF. The DNA of the CDR3 is TGTGCCAGCAGTTTATCCGCCCCCGTAGGACATTCACCCCTCCACTTT. Drawing the rest from reference TRBV28 and TRBJ1-6, the complete variable domain is DVKVTQSSRYLVKRTGEKVFLECVQDMDHENMFWYRQDPGLGLRLIYFSYDVKMKEKGDIPEGYSVSREKKERFSLILESASTNQTSMYLCASSLSAPVGHSPLHFGNGTRLTVT.

The rearrangement joins TRBV28 to TRBJ2-2, with D tentatively TRBD1 (5 bases). CDR1 and CDR2 from the germline V gene are MDHEN and SYDVKM. The V and J ends lost 3 bases and 6 bases respectively, with 11 bases between them. This CDR3 has 14 residues. DNA for the CDR3: TGTGCCAGCAGTTTTTCAGTAGGGGCCGGGGAGCTGTTTTTT. Encoded protein: CASSFSVGAGELFF.

The chain joins TRBV7-2 to TRBJ2-1; 8 nucleotides agree with TRBD2. Germline CDR1 is SGHTA and CDR2 is FQGNSA. The CDR3 is 15 residues long. The trim removed 8 bases at V and 5 bases at J, leaving 11 bases unmatched. CDR3 bases: TGTGCCAGCTTCCCCGGGGGGGGCATCAACAATGAGCAGTTCTTC. This encodes CASFPGGGINNEQFF.

The rearrangement links TRBV5-1 to TRBJ2-3; the match to TRBD2 covers 7 bases. The junction had 8 bases not matched to a gene; V was cut back by 4 bases and J by 3 bases. The CDR3 is 15 residues long. CDR1 SGHRS and CDR2 YFSETQ come from the germline V gene. CDR3 residues: CASSVTSWETDTQYF. The CDR3 nucleotides read TGCGCCAGCAGCGTGACTAGCTGGGAAACAGATACGCAGTATTTT.

The chain uses TRBV6-6 and TRBJ1-3; D gene uncertain. Germline CDR1 reads MNHNY; CDR2 reads SVGAGI (reference sequence). V was trimmed by 11 bases and J by 2 bases, leaving 7 bases between them. The CDR3 length is 11 residues. Written as DNA, the CDR3 is TGTGCCTGTTTGACTGGAAACACCATATATTTT. Translated: CACLTGNTIYF.

This chain connects TRBV27 to TRBJ1-5; perhaps TRBD1 as D (6 bases). The CDR3 length is 13 residues. V was trimmed by 3 bases and J by 5 bases, leaving 8 bases between them. Germline CDR1 MNHEY, CDR2 SMNVEV (reference sequence). CDR3 residues: CASSFSGDQPQHF. CDR3 sequence (DNA): TGTGCCAGCAGTTTCTCAGGGGATCAGCCCCAGCATTTT.

The V call is TRBV28, the J call TRBJ2-7; 12 bases are a match to TRBD1. Trimming cost V 6 bases and J 4 bases; bases outside gene matches: 10. Germline assignment: CDR1 MDHEN and CDR2 SYDVKM. The CDR3 consists of 16 residues. CDR3: CASRTTGTGGLYEQYF. The CDR3 nucleotides read TGTGCCAGCAGGACAACCGGGACAGGGGGCTTGTACGAGCAGTACTTC.

There are a few counts of this clone. V usage is TRBV25-1 and J usage is TRBJ1-1, with 7 bases lining up with TRBD1. CDR1 MGHDK and CDR2 SYGVNS come from the germline V gene. CDR3 length: 12 amino acids. With V trimmed by 3 bases and J by 8 bases, 3 bases remained unmatched. The CDR3: CASSDAGQEAFF. DNA for the CDR3: TGTGCCAGCAGTGACGCGGGACAGGAAGCTTTCTTT.

The genes are TRBV4-3 and TRBJ2-2; D unclear. Germline assignment: CDR1 LGHNA and CDR2 YSLEER. This CDR3 has 15 residues. The V end lost 4 bases, the J end lost 2 bases, and 11 bases lay between the germline ends. CDR3 in DNA: TGCGCCAGCAGCCGAACAGTGGCCAACACCGGGGAGCTGTTTTTT. Its protein is CASSRTVANTGELFF.

This clone was seen more than once but under ten times. V gene TRBV4-1 combines with J gene TRBJ2-2; 10 positions match TRBD2. J was trimmed by 1 base and V by 1 base; bases with no gene match: 12. The length of the CDR3 is 20 residues. The germline V gene has CDR1 MGHRA and CDR2 YSYEKL. The CDR3 DNA reads as TGCGCCAGCAGCCAAGGGGCTTTAAGGGGACTAGCGAAGAACACCGGGGAGCTGTTTTTT. Translating it yields CASSQGALRGLAKNTGELFF.

The rearrangement uses TRBV7-2 and TRBJ2-7; weak D call: TRBD1 (6 bases). Germline CDR1 is SGHTA and CDR2 is FQGNSA. The CDR3 extends over 15 amino acids. Trimming took off 4 bases at V and 6 bases at J, with 19 bases between the two ends. CDR3 sequence: CASSSRAGQSGEQYF. DNA of the CDR3: TGTGCCAGCAGCTCCCGGGCTGGACAGTCCGGCGAGCAGTACTTC.

In its sample, this clone was seen a few times. The chain has TRBV9 and TRBJ2-1; the D is unclear. Germline CDR1 is SGDLS and CDR2 is YYNGEE. Trimming cost V 4 bases and J 9 bases, with 23 bases left between them. The CDR3 has 16 amino acids. CDR3 residues: CASSSQPVMTNSEQFF. Here the CDR3 DNA reads TGTGCCAGCAGCTCTCAGCCGGTAATGACGAACAGTGAGCAGTTCTTC.

By share, this clone ranks as medium-sized. The chain recombines TRBV30 with TRBJ2-7; D ambiguous. The V gene's germline CDR1 is GTSNPN and CDR2 SVGIG (reference sequence). The CDR3 consists of 11 residues. V was cut by 2 bases and J by 1 base, with 3 bases left in between. The CDR3: CAWSQSYEQYF. The CDR3 DNA reads TGTGCCTGGAGTCAATCCTACGAGCAGTACTTC.

This sequence joins TRBV7-9 and TRBJ2-5; tentatively, D is TRBD2 (5 bases). CDR1 is SEHNR and CDR2 is FQNEAQ in the germline V gene (reference sequence). V was shortened by 2 bases and J by 5 bases, with 9 bases between the two germline ends. This CDR3 is 13 amino acids long. CDR3 DNA: TGTGCCAGCAGCTTACTTACGGGGGAGACCCAGTACTTC. It is translated as CASSLLTGETQYF. The entire variable domain, with the rest obtained from reference TRBV7-9 and TRBJ2-5, is as follows: DTGVSQNPRHKITKRGQNVTFRCDPISEHNRLYWYRQTLGQGPEFLTYFQNEAQLEKSRLLSDRFSAERPKGSFSTLEIQRTEQGDSAMYLCASSLLTGETQYFGPGTRLLVL.

This clone has only a few counts. The rearrangement joins TRBV4-2 to TRBJ1-6, with D maybe TRBD1 (6 bases). The CDR3 is 17 amino acids. Germline V gives CDR1 LGHNA, CDR2 YNFKEQ. Between the trimmed V and J ends, which lost 0 bases and 7 bases, there was a span of 16 bases. CDR3 nucleotides: TGTGCCAGCAGCCAAGAGGATTCAGGGACACAAAATTCACCCCTCCACTTT. Translated: CASSQEDSGTQNSPLHF.

V usage is TRBV18 and J usage is TRBJ2-5; D not certain. CDR1 and CDR2 from the germline V gene are KGHSH and LQKENI. The CDR3 sequence is 15 residues long. With 3 bases removed from V and 4 bases from J, the gap between germline ends came to 15 bases. The CDR3 spells CASSPISGVRETQYF. CDR3 DNA: TGTGCCAGCTCACCTATATCTGGGGTACGAGAGACCCAGTACTTC.

CDR3 in amino acids: CATRLAGEVDTQYF. DNA of the CDR3: TGTGCCACCCGACTAGCGGGAGAGGTAGATACGCAGTATTTT. This chain joins TRBV10-3 and TRBJ2-3; 12 bases map to TRBD2. Germline CDR1 and CDR2: ENHRY and SYGVKD. The CDR3 sequence is 14 residues long. The trim removed 10 bases at V and 5 bases at J, leaving 7 bases unmatched.

The CDR3 DNA reads as TGTGCCAGCAGCTTGGTGGCCCTAGACAGGGGTTACTCCAATGAGCAGTTCTTC. It is translated as CASSLVALDRGYSNEQFF. The chain is built from TRBV7-2 and TRBJ2-1, with 8 nucleotides matching TRBD1. With V trimmed by 3 bases and J by 6 bases, 16 bases remained unmatched. This CDR3 is 18 amino acids long. The germline gives CDR1 SGHTA, CDR2 FQGNSA.

The rearrangement joins TRBV19 to TRBJ1-5; possible D gene TRBD1, 5 bases. The CDR3 runs to 14 residues. Germline CDR1 is LNHDA and CDR2 is SQIVND (reference sequence). The V end lost 3 bases, the J end lost 7 bases, and 13 bases lay between the germline ends. CDR3 bases: TGTGCCAGTAGTATCCGAATGGGGCCACAGCCCCAGCATTTT. Translating it yields CASSIRMGPQPQHF.

The genes are TRBV5-6 and TRBJ2-1; weak D call: TRBD1 (5 bases). CDR3 length: 12 amino acids. V was shortened by 4 bases and J by 9 bases, with 11 bases between the two germline ends. Germline V gene data show CDR1 as SGHDT and CDR2 as YYEEEE. CDR3 amino acids: CASSLVRGEQFF. For the CDR3, the DNA is TGTGCCAGCAGCCTCGTTAGGGGTGAGCAGTTCTTC.